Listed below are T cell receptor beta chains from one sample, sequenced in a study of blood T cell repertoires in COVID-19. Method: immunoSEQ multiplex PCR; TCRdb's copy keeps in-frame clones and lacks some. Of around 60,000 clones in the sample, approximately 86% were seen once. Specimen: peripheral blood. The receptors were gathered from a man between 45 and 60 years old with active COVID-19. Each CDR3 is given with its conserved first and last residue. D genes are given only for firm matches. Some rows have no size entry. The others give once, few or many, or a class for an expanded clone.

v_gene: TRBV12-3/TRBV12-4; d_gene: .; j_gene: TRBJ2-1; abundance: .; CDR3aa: CASSDPGIREFF; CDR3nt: TGTGCCAGCAGTGACCCCGGGATTAGGGAGTTCTTC
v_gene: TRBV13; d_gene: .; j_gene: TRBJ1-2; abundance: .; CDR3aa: CASSFIQGDGYTF; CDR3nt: TGTGCCAGCAGCTTCATACAGGGTGATGGCTACACCTTC
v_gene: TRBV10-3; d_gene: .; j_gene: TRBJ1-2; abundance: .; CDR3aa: CAISDLGRSNYGYTF; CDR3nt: TGTGCCATCAGTGACTTGGGCAGGTCTAACTATGGCTACACCTTC
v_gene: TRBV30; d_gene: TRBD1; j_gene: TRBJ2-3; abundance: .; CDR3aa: CAWSPGQTSTDTQYF; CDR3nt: TGTGCCTGGAGTCCGGGACAGACTAGCACAGATACGCAGTATTTT
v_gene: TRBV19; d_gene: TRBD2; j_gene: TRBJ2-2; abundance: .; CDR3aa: CASSTAGRGAAGELFF; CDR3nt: TGTGCCAGTAGTACCGCAGGGCGGGGGGCCGCCGGGGAGCTGTTTTTT
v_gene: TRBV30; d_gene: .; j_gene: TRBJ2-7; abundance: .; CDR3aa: CAWSRVNEQYF; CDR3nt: TGTGCCTGGAGCCGGGTGAACGAGCAGTACTTC
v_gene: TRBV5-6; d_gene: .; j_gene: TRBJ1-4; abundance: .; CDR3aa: CASSLYAEEEKLFF; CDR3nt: TGTGCCAGCAGCTTGTATGCGGAGGAAGAAAAACTGTTTTTT
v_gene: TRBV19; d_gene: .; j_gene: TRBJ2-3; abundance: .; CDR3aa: CASSLRTGRTTDTQYF; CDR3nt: TGTGCCAGTAGCCTGAGGACTGGCCGAACCACAGATACGCAGTATTTT
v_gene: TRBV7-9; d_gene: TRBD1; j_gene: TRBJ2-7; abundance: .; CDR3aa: CASSYPGQGTYEQYF; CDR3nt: TGTGCCAGCAGCTATCCGGGACAGGGCACTTACGAGCAGTACTTC
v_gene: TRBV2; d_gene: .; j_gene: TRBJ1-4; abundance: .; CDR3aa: CASSVRGEGSTNEKLFF; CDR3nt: TGTGCCAGCAGTGTGAGAGGGGAGGGTAGCACTAATGAAAAACTGTTTTTT
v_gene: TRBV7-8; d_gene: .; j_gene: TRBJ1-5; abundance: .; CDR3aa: CASSRFRRAPGDQPQHF; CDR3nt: TGTGCCAGCAGCCGCTTCCGGAGGGCCCCGGGTGATCAGCCCCAGCATTTT
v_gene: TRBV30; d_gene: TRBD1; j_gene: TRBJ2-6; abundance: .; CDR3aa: CAAYGTGVANVLTF; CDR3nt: TGTGCCGCATACGGGACAGGGGTGGCCAACGTCCTGACTTTC
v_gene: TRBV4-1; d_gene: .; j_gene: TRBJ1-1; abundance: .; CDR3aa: CASSQDLRSSRGRMNTEAFF; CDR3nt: TGCGCCAGCAGCCAAGACCTACGATCTTCGAGAGGGCGCATGAACACTGAAGCTTTCTTT
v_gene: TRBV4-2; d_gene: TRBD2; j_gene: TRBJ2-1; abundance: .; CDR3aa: CASSPKPGLAGEVEQFF; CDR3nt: TGTGCCAGCAGCCCAAAACCGGGACTAGCGGGGGAGGTCGAGCAGTTCTTC
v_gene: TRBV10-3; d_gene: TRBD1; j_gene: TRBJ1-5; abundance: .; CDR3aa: CAISRDSSQPQHF; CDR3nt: TGTGCCATCAGTAGGGACAGCTCTCAGCCCCAGCATTTT
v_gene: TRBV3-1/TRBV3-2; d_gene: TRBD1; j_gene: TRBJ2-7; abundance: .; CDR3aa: CASSQEGTGVYEQYF; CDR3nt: TGTGCCAGCAGCCAAGAGGGGACAGGGGTCTACGAGCAGTACTTC
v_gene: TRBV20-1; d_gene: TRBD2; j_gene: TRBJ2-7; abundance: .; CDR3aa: CSASIERGLYEQYF; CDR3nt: TGCAGTGCTAGTATCGAGCGGGGGTTGTACGAGCAGTACTTC
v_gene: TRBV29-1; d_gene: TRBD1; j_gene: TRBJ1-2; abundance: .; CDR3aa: CSSTGQGDYGYTF; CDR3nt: TGCAGCTCCACGGGACAGGGGGACTATGGCTACACCTTC
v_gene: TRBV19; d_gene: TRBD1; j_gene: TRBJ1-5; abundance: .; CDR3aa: CASTPPGGWGFQPQHF; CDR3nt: TGTGCCAGTACCCCGCCAGGGGGGTGGGGGTTTCAGCCCCAGCATTTT
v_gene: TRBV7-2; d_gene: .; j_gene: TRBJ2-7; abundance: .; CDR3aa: CASSVRAIQSSYEQYF; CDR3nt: TGTGCCAGCAGCGTGAGGGCGATCCAGAGCTCCTACGAGCAGTACTTC
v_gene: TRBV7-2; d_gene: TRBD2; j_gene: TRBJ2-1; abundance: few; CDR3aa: CASSITSGGSYEQFF; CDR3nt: TGTGCCAGCAGCATTACTAGCGGGGGCTCCTATGAGCAGTTCTTC
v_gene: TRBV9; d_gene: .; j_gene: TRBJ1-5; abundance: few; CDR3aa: CASSAGSGLLSNQPQHF; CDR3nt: TGTGCCAGCAGCGCCGGTTCGGGACTCCTTAGCAATCAGCCCCAGCATTTT
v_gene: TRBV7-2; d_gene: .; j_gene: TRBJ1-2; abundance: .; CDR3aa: CASSSQTVPPNYGYTF; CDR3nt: TGTGCCAGCAGCTCCCAGACAGTCCCCCCTAACTATGGCTACACCTTC
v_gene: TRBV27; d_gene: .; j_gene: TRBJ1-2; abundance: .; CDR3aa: CAFLGPSRGYGYTF; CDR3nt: TGTGCCTTCTTAGGACCCTCTCGGGGCTATGGCTACACCTTC
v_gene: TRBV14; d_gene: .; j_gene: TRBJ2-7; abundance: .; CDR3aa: CASSQERGEQYF; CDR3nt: TGTGCCAGCAGCCAAGAACGGGGCGAGCAGTACTTC
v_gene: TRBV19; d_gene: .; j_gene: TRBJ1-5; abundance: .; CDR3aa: CASSIDRGSSNQPQHF; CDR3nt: TGTGCCAGTAGTATAGATCGAGGGTCTAGCAATCAGCCCCAGCATTTT
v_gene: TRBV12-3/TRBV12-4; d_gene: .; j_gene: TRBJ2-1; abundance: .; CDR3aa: CASSLRGNEQFF; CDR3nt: TGTGCCAGCAGTTTAAGGGGGAATGAGCAGTTCTTC
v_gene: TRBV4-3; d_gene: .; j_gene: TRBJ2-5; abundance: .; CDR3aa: CASSQDRAGKETQYF; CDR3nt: TGCGCCAGCAGCCAAGATAGGGCAGGGAAAGAGACCCAGTACTTC
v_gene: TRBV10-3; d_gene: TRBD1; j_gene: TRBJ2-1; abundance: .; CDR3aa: CAISETTGGVNEQFF; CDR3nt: TGTGCCATCAGTGAGACGACAGGGGGAGTCAATGAGCAGTTCTTC
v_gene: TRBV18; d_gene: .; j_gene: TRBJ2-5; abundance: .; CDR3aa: CASSTGQETQYF; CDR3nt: TGTGCCAGCTCAACCGGGCAAGAGACCCAGTACTTC
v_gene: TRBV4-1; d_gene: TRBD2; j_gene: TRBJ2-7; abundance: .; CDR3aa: CASSPGTSGSYEQYF; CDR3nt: TGCGCCAGCAGCCCTGGGACTAGCGGGTCCTACGAGCAGTACTTC